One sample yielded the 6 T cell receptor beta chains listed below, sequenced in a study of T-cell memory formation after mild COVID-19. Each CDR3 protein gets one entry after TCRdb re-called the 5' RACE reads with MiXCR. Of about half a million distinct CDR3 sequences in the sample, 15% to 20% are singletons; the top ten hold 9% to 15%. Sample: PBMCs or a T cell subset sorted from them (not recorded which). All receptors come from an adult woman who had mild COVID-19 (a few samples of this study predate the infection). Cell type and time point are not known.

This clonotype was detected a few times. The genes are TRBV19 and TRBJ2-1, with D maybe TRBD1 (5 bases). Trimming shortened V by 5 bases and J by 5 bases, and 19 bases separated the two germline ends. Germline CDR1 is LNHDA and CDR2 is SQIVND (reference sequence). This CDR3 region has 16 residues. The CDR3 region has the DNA TGTGCCAGTAGTTTTTTTTTTGGGTTAGGGGACAATGAGCAGTTCTTC. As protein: CASSFFFGLGDNEQFF.

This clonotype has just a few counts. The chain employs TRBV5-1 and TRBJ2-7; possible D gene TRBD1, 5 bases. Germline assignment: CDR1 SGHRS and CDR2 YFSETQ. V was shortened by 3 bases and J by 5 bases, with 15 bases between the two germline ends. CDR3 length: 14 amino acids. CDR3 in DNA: TGCGCCAGCAGCTCGTCGGGTGGGGCGGACGAGCAGTACTTC. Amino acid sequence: CASSSSGGADEQYF.

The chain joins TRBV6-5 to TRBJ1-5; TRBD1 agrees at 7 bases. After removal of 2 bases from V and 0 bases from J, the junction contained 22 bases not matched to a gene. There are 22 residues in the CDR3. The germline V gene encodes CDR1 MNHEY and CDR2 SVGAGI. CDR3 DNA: TGTGCCAGCAGTTACCACCCTCCTGACAGGGAGGGAACCTCTTATAGCAATCAGCCCCAGCATTTT. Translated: CASSYHPPDREGTSYSNQPQHF.

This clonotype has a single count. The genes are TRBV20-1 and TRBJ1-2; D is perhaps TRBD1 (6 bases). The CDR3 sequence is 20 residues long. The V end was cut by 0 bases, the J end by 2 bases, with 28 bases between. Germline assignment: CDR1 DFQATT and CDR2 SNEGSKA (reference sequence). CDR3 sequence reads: CSARDPTRPQGLRINYGYTF. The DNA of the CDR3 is TGCAGTGCTAGAGACCCGACTCGGCCTCAGGGGCTACGGATAAACTATGGCTACACCTTC.

The CDR3 region has the DNA TGTGCCAGCAGCTTTATTTACCTTGAGGGACACCTTAACTATGGCTACACCTTC. This sequence encodes CASSFIYLEGHLNYGYTF. J is TRBJ1-2 and V is TRBV7-9; D is possibly TRBD1 (6 bases). CDR1 SEHNR and CDR2 FQNEAQ come from the germline V gene (reference sequence). V lost 3 bases, J lost 1 base, and 21 bases lay in between. CDR3 length: 18 residues.

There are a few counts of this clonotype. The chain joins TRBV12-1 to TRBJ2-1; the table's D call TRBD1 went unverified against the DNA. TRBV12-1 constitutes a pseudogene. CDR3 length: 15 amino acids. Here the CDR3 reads CASSTTGRIYNEQFF. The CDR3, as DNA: TGTGCCAGCAGCACGACAGGGAGAATCTACAATGAGCAGTTCTTC.